The sequence of this T cell receptor (beta chain) was determined in a study of regulatory T cells in long-lasting Graves disease. Study outcomes and limitations: Favored usage of TRBV28, TRBJ1-2 and TRBJ2-5 was recorded in persistent disease.

Time point in this sample: newly diagnosed GD, antithyroid drugs for less than 3 months. Scientists built the TCR library using RNA that was extracted from PBMCs. This clonotype was seen many times. The target antigen is unknown. Trimming left V 6 bases short and J 6 bases short, with 21 bases between. The CDR3 is made up of 16 amino acids. Germline V gene data show CDR1 as MNHNS and CDR2 as SASEGT. HTBI primers from iRepertoire and Arm-PCR of CDR3 regions yielded the TCR beta libraries. TCRdb used MiXCR to reprocess the multiplex PCR reads, holding one entry per CDR3 protein. Here the sample spans hundreds of thousands of distinct CDR3 sequences, around 16% being singletons. This sample was shared with a second study, whose subject was T cells in Graves' hyperthyroidism and ophthalmopathy. In that study: Any patient presenting with uncontrolled infection, other autoimmune disease, pregnancy or lactation was left out. The TCR CDR3 was amplified in a first-round RT-PCR using the HTBI primer set. Among thyroid clonotypes expanded above 0.001, most also appeared in blood.

This clonotype was obtained from a woman aged 40 to 65 with Graves disease. The chain uses TRBV6-1 and TRBJ1-5; a possible D gene is TRBD1 (5 bases). Sequencing was performed on peripheral blood mononuclear cells (PBMCs), taken at new diagnosis, from a patient treated with antithyroid drugs. CDR3 sequence (DNA): TGTGCCAGCAGAGAAAGCTATTCGCAGGGAGGTCAGCCCCAGCATTTT. Protein: CASRESYSQGGQPQHF.